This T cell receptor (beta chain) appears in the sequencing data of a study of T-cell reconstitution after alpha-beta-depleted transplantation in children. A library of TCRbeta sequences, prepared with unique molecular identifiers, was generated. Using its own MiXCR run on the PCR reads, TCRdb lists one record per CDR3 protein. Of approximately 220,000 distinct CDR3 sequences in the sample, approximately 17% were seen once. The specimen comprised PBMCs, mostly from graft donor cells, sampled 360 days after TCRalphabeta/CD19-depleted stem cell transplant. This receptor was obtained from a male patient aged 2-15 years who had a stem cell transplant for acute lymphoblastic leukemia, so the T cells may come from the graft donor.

This CDR3 is CASSPSNPATDRSGNTIYF. As DNA, the CDR3 is TGCGCCAGCAGCCCCAGCAATCCCGCTACCGACAGGTCTGGAAACACCATATATTTT. This sequence joins TRBV4-3 and TRBJ1-3; perhaps TRBD1 as D (6 bases). The CDR3 covers 19 residues. Trimming took off 4 bases at V and 1 base at J, with 23 bases between the two ends. Germline V gene lookup returns CDR1 LGHNA and CDR2 YSLEER.